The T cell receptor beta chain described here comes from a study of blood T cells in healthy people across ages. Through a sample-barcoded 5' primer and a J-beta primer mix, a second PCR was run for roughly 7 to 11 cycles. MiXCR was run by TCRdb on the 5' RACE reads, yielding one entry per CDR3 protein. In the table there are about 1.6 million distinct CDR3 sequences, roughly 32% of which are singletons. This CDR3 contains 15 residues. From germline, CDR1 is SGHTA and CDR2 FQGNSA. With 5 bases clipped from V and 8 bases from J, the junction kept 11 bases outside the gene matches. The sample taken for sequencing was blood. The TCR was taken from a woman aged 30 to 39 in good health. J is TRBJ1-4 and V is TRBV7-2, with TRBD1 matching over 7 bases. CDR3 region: CASSARQGGGEKLFF. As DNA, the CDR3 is TGTGCCAGCAGCGCACGACAGGGAGGTGGAGAAAAACTGTTTTTT.